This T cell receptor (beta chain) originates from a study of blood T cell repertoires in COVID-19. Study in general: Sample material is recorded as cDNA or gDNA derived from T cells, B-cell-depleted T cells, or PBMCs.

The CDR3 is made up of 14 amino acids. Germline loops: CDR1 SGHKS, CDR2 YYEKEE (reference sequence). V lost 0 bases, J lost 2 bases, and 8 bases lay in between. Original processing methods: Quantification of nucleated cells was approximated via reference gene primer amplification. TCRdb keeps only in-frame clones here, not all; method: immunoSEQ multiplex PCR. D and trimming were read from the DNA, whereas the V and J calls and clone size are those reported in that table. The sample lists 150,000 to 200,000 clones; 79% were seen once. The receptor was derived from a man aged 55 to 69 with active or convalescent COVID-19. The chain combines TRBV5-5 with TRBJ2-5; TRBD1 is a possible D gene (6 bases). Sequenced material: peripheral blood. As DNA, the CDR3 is TGTGCCAGCAGCTTGGCGGGACATCAAGAGACCCAGTACTTC. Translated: CASSLAGHQETQYF.